This entry is about one T cell receptor beta chain. The target of this receptor is not known. It has no much larger one-base neighbor in the sample; base qualities were not kept. The sample belongs to a study of CD8+ T cells in alopecia areata (dated by TCRdb to about 2018). Describing the broader study: In both human patients and the C3H/HeJ mouse model, the study applied high-throughput TCRbeta sequencing to look at T cell clonal expansion in alopecia areata. Scalp clonality was compared across normal scalp (n=4), patchy alopecia areata scalp (n=8), and alopecia totalis/universalis scalp (n=8). TCRbeta CDR3 regions were amplified by immunoSEQ multiplex PCR using 35 Vbeta forward and 13 Jbeta reverse primers. In humans, TCRbeta sequencing was performed on scalp tissue and on sorted CD4+ and CD8+ peripheral blood T cells from healthy controls and from patients with patchy or totalis/universalis alopecia areata. The RNA source kit depended on sample type: the PAXgene miRNA kit for fixed scalp, the miRNeasy kit for PBMCs, and the RNeasy kit for mouse skin. Points the paper makes about the study in general: Compared with normal scalp, lesional scalp, particularly in alopecia totalis/universalis, had higher clonality and more expanded CD8+ clones, which suggests antigenic drive. Unlike mouse skin, which is dominated by gammadelta T cells, normal human skin has resident alphabeta T cells that are also sequenced, and this complicates analysis of the scalp TCR repertoire. Shared TCR sequences between patients were less evident than in mice, which may be partly attributable to HLA diversity in the patient population.

The germline V gene specifies MGHRA as CDR1 and YSYEKL as CDR2. Trimmed from V: 0 bases; trimmed from J: 0 bases; junction bases lacking a gene match: 10. The CDR3 spans 19 residues, from the cysteine through the phenylalanine. Only CDR3 DNA is held: 57 bases, read in frame from base 1. The method behind the library was the immunoSEQ multiplex PCR assay. To provide template for TCR sequencing, every sample had RNA extracted and reverse transcribed into cDNA. SuperScript III was used for first-strand cDNA synthesis, primed with a 2:1 mix of oligo-dT and random hexamers. A synthetic immune receptor repertoire was used to measure amplification bias, and any remaining bias was corrected computationally. The published analysis was carried out like this. After raw reads were preprocessed to remove errors, the CDR3 was defined following IMGT conventions as running from the conserved cysteine to phenylalanine. Clonality was calculated as 1 minus Shannon entropy normalized by log2 of the number of productive unique TCRs. Whether each scalp clone was CD4 or CD8 was inferred by checking scalp TCRbeta sequences against the CD4 and CD8 repertoires from sorted blood. This is the immuneACCESS table as TCRdb keeps it, with only in-frame sequences that have V and J called. A part of the clones is gone; compared with another copy, unresolved V genes explain less than half, and the rest is unexplained. Clonal size and the V and J genes are those of that table, whereas D and trimming came from the DNA. This sample lists roughly 100,000 clones; approximately 60% were detected once. Jointly, the top ten make up around 8.8% of the sample.

PBMCs were isolated by density centrifugation and stained for CD3, CD4 and CD8, and CD4+ and CD8+ T cells were sorted on a FACSAria. Unaffected controls provided scalp biopsies and blood samples. The chain joins TRBV4-1 to TRBJ2-3; 9 of the junction bases match TRBD2. This TCR came from a human donor in good health. The sample comprised CD4+ T cells sorted from blood. Here is the DNA: TGCGCCAGCAGCCAAGACGTTTTGGCGGGGGGGGCTAGCACAGATACGCAGTATTTT. Protein translation: CASSQDVLAGGASTDTQYF.